The TCR beta chain described here comes from a study of CD8 T cells in Susac syndrome. With random hexamers, reverse transcription was performed on about 0.5 to 1 ug of RNA. TCRdb re-called the immunoSEQ multiplex PCR reads with MiXCR, one entry per CDR3 protein. The sample has 65,000 to 80,000 distinct CDR3 sequences; roughly 90% are singletons. Purification of the CD8+ and CD4+ T cells relied on negative isolation, and TEMRA cells underwent FACS enrichment. Trimming removed 6 bases at V and 6 bases at J, with 9 bases between. The CDR3 has 12 amino acids. Germline V CDR1 and CDR2: MNHEY, SVGEGT. This clonotype was counted once.

The sequencing input was CD8+ T cells from PBMCs. The source of this sequence is a human donor with multiple sclerosis. The chain employs TRBV6-2 or TRBV6-3 and TRBJ2-1; D is ambiguous. CDR3 sequence: CASRWASNEQFF. The CDR3 DNA reads TGTGCCAGCAGGTGGGCTTCCAATGAGCAGTTCTTC.